This TCR beta chain was retrieved from a study of identical twins. TCRdb ran MiXCR on the 5' RACE reads and lists one entry per CDR3 protein. The repertoire has 450,000 or so distinct CDR3 sequences, about 24% of them found once; the top ten carry 2.9%. V was trimmed by 4 bases and J by 3 bases, leaving 13 bases between them. This CDR3 region has 14 residues. CDR1 is SGHTA, CDR2 FQGNSA, per germline. Another study also made use of these data, one on T cells expressing NK-cell markers. That report notes: Of the CD8+ T cells in 5 to 7 donors, about 1.0-7.0% belonged to dominant NKG2C+ clonotypes.

V and J are TRBV7-2 and TRBJ2-7; D unclear. Specimen: CD4+ T cells sorted from blood. The clonotype was recovered from a woman younger than 30 in good health. The CDR3 nucleotides are TGTGCCAGCAGCTCGATAGGAGCACACTACGAGCAGTACTTC. Translated: CASSSIGAHYEQYF.